These T cell receptor beta chains were read from a single sample in a study of T cell repertoires in cytomegalovirus infection. TCRdb independently ran MiXCR on the reads; one entry per CDR3 protein. The table lists roughly 140,000 distinct CDR3 sequences, 23% of them singletons. Sequenced: PBMCs. These receptors were obtained from a human donor in good health (CMV status not recorded). Some clones in this sample may be carry-over from other donors' samples. The CDR3 runs from the conserved cysteine through the conserved F or W. The order of the fields is D gene, J gene, V gene, clone size, CDR3 protein, CDR3 DNA. The D gene is left open where the match is weak. Expanded clones get a size class; other rows say once, few or many, or leave the size out.

D gene: TRBD1; J gene: TRBJ2-7; V gene: TRBV6-5; clone size: NA; CDR3 protein: CASSYGSGGGYEQYF; CDR3 DNA: TGTGCCAGCAGTTACGGGTCAGGGGGCGGCTACGAGCAGTACTTC
D gene: TRBD1; J gene: TRBJ1-2; V gene: TRBV7-2; clone size: many; CDR3 protein: CASSTPTGGGPYGYTF; CDR3 DNA: TGTGCCAGCAGCACACCGACAGGGGGCGGACCCTATGGCTACACCTTC
D gene: NA; J gene: TRBJ2-1; V gene: TRBV6-6; clone size: NA; CDR3 protein: CASSLRDDDEQFF; CDR3 DNA: TGTGCCAGCAGCCTCCGGGACGACGATGAGCAGTTCTTC
D gene: NA; J gene: TRBJ1-2; V gene: TRBV7-2; clone size: many; CDR3 protein: CASSPEGHLLRGYTF; CDR3 DNA: TGTGCCAGCAGCCCCGAGGGACACCTCCTAAGGGGCTACACCTTC
D gene: NA; J gene: TRBJ1-1; V gene: TRBV29-1; clone size: NA; CDR3 protein: CSVGTAMNTEAFF; CDR3 DNA: TGCAGCGTCGGGACGGCGATGAACACTGAAGCTTTCTTT
D gene: NA; J gene: TRBJ2-7; V gene: TRBV13; clone size: few; CDR3 protein: CASSFPGPHYEQYF; CDR3 DNA: TGTGCCAGCAGCTTCCCCGGACCGCACTACGAGCAGTACTTC
D gene: NA; J gene: TRBJ1-5; V gene: TRBV7-8; clone size: few; CDR3 protein: CASSPQGNQPQHF; CDR3 DNA: TGTGCCAGCAGCCCACAGGGCAATCAGCCCCAGCATTTT
D gene: TRBD2; J gene: TRBJ2-7; V gene: TRBV28; clone size: many; CDR3 protein: CASSRAGVGEQYF; CDR3 DNA: TGTGCCAGCAGTAGGGCGGGAGTCGGCGAGCAGTACTTC
D gene: TRBD2; J gene: TRBJ2-3; V gene: TRBV5-1; clone size: few; CDR3 protein: CASSLFLAGQDTQYF; CDR3 DNA: TGCGCCAGCAGCTTGTTCTTAGCGGGGCAAGATACGCAGTATTTT
D gene: NA; J gene: TRBJ1-3; V gene: TRBV12-3/TRBV12-4; clone size: NA; CDR3 protein: CASSPRDGRFSGNTIYF; CDR3 DNA: TGTGCCAGCAGTCCCCGGGACGGACGTTTCTCTGGAAACACCATATATTTT
D gene: NA; J gene: TRBJ1-1; V gene: TRBV5-5; clone size: many; CDR3 protein: CASSPRPVLNTEAFF; CDR3 DNA: TGTGCCAGCAGCCCACGTCCCGTTCTGAACACTGAAGCTTTCTTT
D gene: NA; J gene: TRBJ2-7; V gene: TRBV12-3/TRBV12-4; clone size: NA; CDR3 protein: CASSYGVYEQYF; CDR3 DNA: TGTGCCAGCAGTTATGGGGTCTACGAGCAGTACTTC